The 16 T cell receptor beta chains in this list originate from one sample, sequenced in a study of neoadjuvant anti-PD-1 for oral cavity cancer. Sequenced by immunoSEQ multiplex PCR; TCRdb stores in-frame clones only, minus some. The profile shows 6,000 to 8,500 clones, approximately 54% of them singletons. The sample in question was tumor tissue, obtained before nivolumab (anti-PD-1) treatment. The source of these receptors is a person aged 35 to 85 with oral cavity squamous cell carcinoma.

The V gene is TRBV7-2, the J gene TRBJ1-4; 7 positions match TRBD1. V was pared by 5 bases and J by 7 bases, with 13 bases of the junction left unmatched. The CDR3 is 16 residues long. Germline values: CDR1 SGHTA, CDR2 FQGNSA. The CDR3 DNA follows: TGTGCCAGCAGCATACGCGGGACAGCCCTTGGTGAAAAACTGTTTTTT. This gives the protein CASSIRGTALGEKLFF.

Only a few counts were recorded for this clone. The V gene is TRBV5-1, the J gene TRBJ2-7; TRBD2 agrees at 11 bases. The CDR3 is 15 residues long. Germline lookup yields CDR1 SGHRS and CDR2 YFSETQ. V lost 0 bases and J lost 6; bases outside the gene matches: 5. The CDR3: CASSLDIAGGREQYF. The CDR3 region has the DNA TGCGCCAGCAGCTTGGATATAGCGGGGGGGCGCGAGCAGTACTTC.

The chain links TRBV5-1 to TRBJ2-7, with a possible D match to TRBD2 (6 bases). The germline CDR1 and CDR2 sequences are SGHRS and YFSETQ. The CDR3 totals 14 residues. V was shortened by 5 bases and J by 5 bases, with 17 bases between the two germline ends. The chain's CDR3 is CASRLGGLVDEQYF. Written as DNA, the CDR3 is TGCGCCAGCAGATTAGGAGGGTTGGTAGACGAGCAGTACTTC.

The chain recombines TRBV5-1 with TRBJ2-5; D possibly matches TRBD1 or TRBD2 (5 bases each). Trimming pared 5 bases from V and 1 base from J, leaving 12 bases between. The CDR3 contains 14 residues. CDR1 and CDR2 (germline): SGHRS, YFSETQ. CDR3 sequence: CASRTGPSQETQYF. The CDR3 coding sequence is TGCGCCAGCAGAACGGGGCCGTCCCAAGAGACCCAGTACTTC.

This clone appeared a few times. The chain has TRBV4-1 and TRBJ2-3; D remains unclear. With 0 bases removed from V and 0 bases from J, the gap between germline ends came to 7 bases. The CDR3 is made up of 15 amino acids. Germline values: CDR1 MGHRA, CDR2 YSYEKL. CDR3 nucleotides: TGCGCCAGCAGCCAAGAGTCCAGAAGCACAGATACGCAGTATTTT. Its translation is CASSQESRSTDTQYF.

This clone was counted only a few times. J is TRBJ1-5 and V is TRBV29-1, with D possibly TRBD1 on 5 matching bases. The CDR3 has 14 residues. Germline V gene data show CDR1 as SQVTM and CDR2 as ANQGSEA. Trimming pared 4 bases from V and 3 bases from J, leaving 13 bases between. The CDR3 sequence: CSVVWGGVNQPQHF. CDR3 nucleotide sequence: TGCAGCGTTGTGTGGGGGGGAGTCAATCAGCCCCAGCATTTT.

The chain links TRBV5-4 to TRBJ2-2; TRBD2 matches at 9 bases. CDR3 size: 16 residues. From germline, CDR1 is SGHNT and CDR2 YYREEE (reference sequence). With 4 bases clipped from V and 5 bases from J, the junction kept 9 bases outside the gene matches. CDR3 DNA: TGTGCCAGCAGCCAGCTTAGCGGGAGAAATACCGGGGAGCTGTTTTTT. It yields the protein CASSQLSGRNTGELFF.

This sequence joins TRBV5-6 and TRBJ2-7, with 10 bases aligning to TRBD2. Germline lookup yields CDR1 SGHDT and CDR2 YYEEEE. V was pared by 4 bases and J by 6 bases, with 7 bases of the junction left unmatched. The CDR3 runs to 14 residues. CDR3 nucleotide sequence: TGTGCCAGCAGCCTAGCGGGAGTTTTCTCCGAGCAGTACTTC. It codes for CASSLAGVFSEQYF.

This clone was counted once. V usage is TRBV5-1 and J usage is TRBJ1-2; no firm D call. Per the germline V gene, CDR1 is SGHRS and CDR2 is YFSETQ. CDR3 length: 14 amino acids. V lost 0 bases and J lost 7, with 13 bases in between. CDR3 sequence (DNA): TGCGCCAGCAGCTTGGGGACGGACGGAGGTGGCTACACCTTC. Its protein product is CASSLGTDGGGYTF.

This clone was detected a few times. This chain uses TRBV5-5 with TRBJ2-7, with a weak D call TRBD1 (5 bases). Per the germline V gene, CDR1 is SGHKS and CDR2 is YYEKEE (reference sequence). V dropped 9 bases and J dropped 1 base, with 17 bases sitting between them. The CDR3 sequence is 14 residues long. The CDR3 region is CATNPGHSSYEQYF. For the CDR3, the DNA is TGTGCCACCAATCCCGGACACTCATCCTACGAGCAGTACTTC.

There are a few counts of this clone. The chain links TRBV25-1 to TRBJ2-5; a weak D match, TRBD1 (6 bases). Germline V gene data show CDR1 as MGHDK and CDR2 as SYGVNS. Trimming took 0 bases from V and 5 from J, leaving 10 bases between them. The CDR3 totals 14 residues. The CDR3 DNA follows: TGTGCCAGCAGTGAATATCAGGGGATGGAGACCCAGTACTTC. Amino acid sequence: CASSEYQGMETQYF.

The chain employs TRBV5-1 and TRBJ2-3; TRBD2 matches at 10 bases. CDR3 length: 16 residues. Germline V gene sequence: CDR1 SGHRS, CDR2 YFSETQ. V lost 4 bases, J lost 4 bases, and 9 bases stayed unmatched. In nucleotides, the CDR3 is TGCGCCAGCAGCGGAAGACTAGCGGGTCACGCAGATACGCAGTATTTT. Translated: CASSGRLAGHADTQYF.

V usage is TRBV6-5 and J usage is TRBJ1-1, with no clear D. This CDR3 spans 12 amino acids. Per germline, CDR1 MNHEY and CDR2 SVGAGI. V was trimmed by 6 bases and J by 1 base, leaving 6 bases between them. CDR3 DNA sequence: TGTGCCAGCAGCCCACGGAACACTGAAGCTTTCTTT. Amino acids: CASSPRNTEAFF.

V gene TRBV19 combines with J gene TRBJ2-1; tentative D call: TRBD2 (6 bases). The CDR3 runs 14 residues. CDR1 is LNHDA and CDR2 is SQIVND in the germline V gene (reference sequence). V was trimmed by 5 bases and J by 7 bases, leaving 15 bases between them. The DNA for the CDR3 is TGTGCCAGTAGTTCCACGACTAGGGGAAATGAGCAGTTCTTC. Its translation is CASSSTTRGNEQFF.

The chain is built from TRBV25-1 and TRBJ1-4; D may be TRBD1 (5 bases). The CDR3 has 11 amino acids. The germline gives CDR1 MGHDK, CDR2 SYGVNS. With 7 bases removed from V and 13 bases from J, the gap between germline ends came to 13 bases. The CDR3 region is CASTQGTVLFF. CDR3 DNA sequence: TGTGCCAGCACTCAGGGAACGGTACTGTTTTTT.

The chain combines TRBV6-1 with TRBJ1-2; 7 bases fit TRBD1. This CDR3 has 12 residues. V shed 6 bases, J shed 3 bases, and the junction held 1 base outside the gene matches. Per the germline V gene, CDR1 is MNHNS and CDR2 is SASEGT. CDR3 in amino acids: CASSQGDYGYTF. In DNA, the CDR3 is TGTGCCAGCAGCCAGGGGGACTATGGCTACACCTTC.